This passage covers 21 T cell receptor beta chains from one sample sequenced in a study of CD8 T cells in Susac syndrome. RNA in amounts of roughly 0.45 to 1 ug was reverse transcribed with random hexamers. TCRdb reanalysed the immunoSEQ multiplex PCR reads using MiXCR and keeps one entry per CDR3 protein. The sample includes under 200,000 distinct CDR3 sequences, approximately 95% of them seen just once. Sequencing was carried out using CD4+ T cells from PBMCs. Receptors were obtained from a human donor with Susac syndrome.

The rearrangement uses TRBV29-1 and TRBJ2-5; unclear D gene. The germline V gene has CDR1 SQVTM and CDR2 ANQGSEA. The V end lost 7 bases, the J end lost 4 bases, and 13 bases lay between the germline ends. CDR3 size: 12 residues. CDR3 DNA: TGCAGCGCTCGGGTCGTAGGAGAGACCCAGTACTTC. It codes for CSARVVGETQYF.

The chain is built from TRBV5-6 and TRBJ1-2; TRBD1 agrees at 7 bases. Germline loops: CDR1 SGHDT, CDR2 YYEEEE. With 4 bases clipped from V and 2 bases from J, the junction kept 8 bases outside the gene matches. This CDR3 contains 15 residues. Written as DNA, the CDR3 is TGTGCCAGCAGCGGGAGGGACAGCCGAAACTATGGCTACACCTTC. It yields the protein CASSGRDSRNYGYTF.

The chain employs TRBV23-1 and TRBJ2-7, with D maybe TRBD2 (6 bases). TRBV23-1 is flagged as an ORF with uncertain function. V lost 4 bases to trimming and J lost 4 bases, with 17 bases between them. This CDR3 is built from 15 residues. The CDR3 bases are TGCGCCAGCAGTCTGGGGGAGGCCCCCCCTTACGAGCAGTACTTC. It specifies CASSLGEAPPYEQYF.

CDR3 in amino acids: CASSPTGTAYEQYF. DNA of the CDR3: TGTGCCAGCTCACCTACCGGGACAGCATACGAGCAGTACTTC. The chain has TRBV18 and TRBJ2-7; 7 positions match TRBD1. The length of the CDR3 is 14 residues. J was trimmed by 4 bases and V by 3 bases; bases with no gene match: 6. Germline V gene data show CDR1 as KGHSH and CDR2 as LQKENI.

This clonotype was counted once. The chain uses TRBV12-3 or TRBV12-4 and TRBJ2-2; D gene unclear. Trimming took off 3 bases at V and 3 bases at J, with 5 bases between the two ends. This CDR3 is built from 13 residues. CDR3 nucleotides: TGTGCCAGCAGTTTCGGGTACACCGGGGAGCTGTTTTTT. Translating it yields CASSFGYTGELFF.

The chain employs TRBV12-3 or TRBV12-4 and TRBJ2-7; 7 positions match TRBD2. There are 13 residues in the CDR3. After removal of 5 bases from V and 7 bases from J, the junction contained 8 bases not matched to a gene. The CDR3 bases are TGTGCCAGCAGTCCATTGGGGGGGATTGAGCAGTACTTC. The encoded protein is CASSPLGGIEQYF.

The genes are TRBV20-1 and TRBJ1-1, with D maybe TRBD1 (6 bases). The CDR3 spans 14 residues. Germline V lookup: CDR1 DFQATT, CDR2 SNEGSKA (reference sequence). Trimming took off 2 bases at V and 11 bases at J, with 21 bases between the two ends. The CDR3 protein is CSARTIGGRFSAFF. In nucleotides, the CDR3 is TGCAGTGCTAGAACTATAGGGGGGAGGTTCTCGGCTTTCTTT.

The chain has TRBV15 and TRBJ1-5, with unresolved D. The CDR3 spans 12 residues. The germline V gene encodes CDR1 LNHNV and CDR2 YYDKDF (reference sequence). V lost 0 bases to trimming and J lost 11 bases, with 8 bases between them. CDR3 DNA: TGTGCCACCAGCAGAGAATCCGGGACCCAGCATTTT. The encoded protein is CATSRESGTQHF.

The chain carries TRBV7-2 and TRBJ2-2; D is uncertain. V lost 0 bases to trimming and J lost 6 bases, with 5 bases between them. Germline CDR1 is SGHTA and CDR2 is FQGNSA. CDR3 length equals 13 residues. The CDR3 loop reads CASSLAPAGELFF. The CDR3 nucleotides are TGTGCCAGCAGCTTAGCCCCGGCCGGGGAGCTGTTTTTT. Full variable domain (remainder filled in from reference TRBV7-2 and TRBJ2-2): GAGVSQSPSNKVTEKGKDVELRCDPISGHTALYWYRQSLGQGLEFLIYFQGNSAPDKSGLPSDRFSAERTGGSVSTLTIQRTQQEDSAVYLCASSLAPAGELFFGEGSRLTVL.

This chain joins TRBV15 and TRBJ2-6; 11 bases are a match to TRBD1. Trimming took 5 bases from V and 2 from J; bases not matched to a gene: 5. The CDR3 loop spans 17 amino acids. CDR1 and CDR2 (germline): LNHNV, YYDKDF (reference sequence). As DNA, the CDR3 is TGTGCCACCAGCCCTGGGACAGGGGGGGCTGGGGCCAACGTCCTGACTTTC. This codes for CATSPGTGGAGANVLTF.

CDR3 sequence: CASSVKNGGTAFF. The CDR3 DNA sequence: TGTGCCAGCAGCGTAAAGAACGGAGGTACGGCTTTCTTT. V and J are TRBV9 and TRBJ1-1; D not resolved. Per germline, CDR1 SGDLS and CDR2 YYNGEE. The CDR3 extends over 13 amino acids. Trimming removed 1 base from V and 11 bases from J, with 15 bases in between.

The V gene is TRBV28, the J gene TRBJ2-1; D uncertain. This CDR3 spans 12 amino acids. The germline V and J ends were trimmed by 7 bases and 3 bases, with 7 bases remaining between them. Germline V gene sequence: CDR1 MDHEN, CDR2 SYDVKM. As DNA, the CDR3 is TGTGCCAGCAAGGAACTCTACAATGAGCAGTTCTTC. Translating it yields CASKELYNEQFF.

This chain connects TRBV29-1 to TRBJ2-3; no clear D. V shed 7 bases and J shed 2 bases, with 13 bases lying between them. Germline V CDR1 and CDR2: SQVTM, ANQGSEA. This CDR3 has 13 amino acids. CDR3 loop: CSARTADTDTQYF. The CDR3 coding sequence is TGCAGCGCCCGGACCGCTGACACAGATACGCAGTATTTT.

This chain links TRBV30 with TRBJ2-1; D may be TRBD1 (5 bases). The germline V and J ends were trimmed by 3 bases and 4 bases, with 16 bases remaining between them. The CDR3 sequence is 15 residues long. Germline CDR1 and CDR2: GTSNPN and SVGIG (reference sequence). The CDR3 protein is CAWSVYRGIYNEQFF. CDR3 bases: TGTGCCTGGAGCGTCTATAGGGGAATTTACAATGAGCAGTTCTTC.

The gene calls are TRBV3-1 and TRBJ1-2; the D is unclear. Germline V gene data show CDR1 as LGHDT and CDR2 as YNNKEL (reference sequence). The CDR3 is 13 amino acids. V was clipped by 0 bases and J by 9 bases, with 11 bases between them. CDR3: CASSQDGLRSYTF. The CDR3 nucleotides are TGTGCCAGCAGCCAAGACGGACTGCGGAGCTACACCTTC.

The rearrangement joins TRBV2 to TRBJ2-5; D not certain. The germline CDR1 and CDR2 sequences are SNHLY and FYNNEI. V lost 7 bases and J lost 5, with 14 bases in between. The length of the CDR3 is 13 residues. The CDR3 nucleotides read TGTGCCAGCACCCCCAAATTATTGGAGACCCAGTACTTC. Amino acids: CASTPKLLETQYF.

In nucleotides, the CDR3 is TGCGCCAGCAGCCAAGAGGACAGGGGCATTGGGCATACGCAGTATTTT. Its translation is CASSQEDRGIGHTQYF. This sequence joins TRBV4-3 and TRBJ2-3; 9 bases align to TRBD1. Looked up from germline, CDR1 is LGHNA and CDR2 is YSLEER. The CDR3 length is 16 residues. The ends lost 0 bases at V and 7 bases at J; junction bases unmatched: 8.

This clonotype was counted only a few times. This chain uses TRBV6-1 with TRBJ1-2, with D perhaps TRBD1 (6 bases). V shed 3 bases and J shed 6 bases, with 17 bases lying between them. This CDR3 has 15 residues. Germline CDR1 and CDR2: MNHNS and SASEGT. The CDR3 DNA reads TGTGCCAGCAGTGACGACAGGACAAAGTGGGATGGCTACACCTTC. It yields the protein CASSDDRTKWDGYTF.

The CDR3 DNA reads as TGTGCCAGCAGCCCACCGCCGGAGGGGGGCGAGCAGTACTTC. Translating it yields CASSPPPEGGEQYF. This chain uses TRBV7-2 with TRBJ2-7; either TRBD1 or TRBD2 may fit D (6 bases each). Germline V gives CDR1 SGHTA, CDR2 FQGNSA. V shed 5 bases and J shed 6 bases, with 17 bases lying between them. The CDR3 is 14 residues long.

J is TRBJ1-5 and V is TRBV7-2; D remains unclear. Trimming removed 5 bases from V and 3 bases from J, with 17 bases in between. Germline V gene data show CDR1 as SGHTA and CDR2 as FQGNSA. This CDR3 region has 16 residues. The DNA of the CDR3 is TGTGCCAGCAGCCGTCTTACGGGAAGCGCCAATCAGCCCCAGCATTTT. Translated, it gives CASSRLTGSANQPQHF.

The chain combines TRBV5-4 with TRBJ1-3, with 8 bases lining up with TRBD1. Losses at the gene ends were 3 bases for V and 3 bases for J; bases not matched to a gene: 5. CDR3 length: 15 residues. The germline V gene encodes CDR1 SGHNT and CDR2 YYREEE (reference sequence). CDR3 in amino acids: CASSWTGLGGNTIYF. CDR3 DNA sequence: TGTGCCAGCAGCTGGACAGGGCTGGGTGGAAACACCATATATTTT.